This T cell receptor (beta chain) derives from a study of blood T cell repertoires in COVID-19. In the authors' workflow: Amplifying reference gene primers gave estimates of nucleated cell counts. Some clones are missing from TCRdb's copy, which holds only in-frame ones; the method was immunoSEQ multiplex PCR. D and trimming were read from the DNA, whereas the V and J calls and clone size are those reported in that table. The sample includes about 190,000 clones, approximately 91% of them seen just once. V was pared by 5 bases and J by 2 bases, with 3 bases of the junction left unmatched. From germline, CDR1 is MNHEY and CDR2 SVGAGI. The CDR3 has 14 residues. This clone was counted once.

This rearrangement joins TRBV6-5 to TRBJ2-7; 10 nucleotides agree with TRBD1. The sequencing sample was made of peripheral blood. The source is a man aged 25-45 years with acute or convalescent COVID-19. The CDR3 coding sequence is TGTGCCAGCAGTCTCGGGACAGGGGCCTACGAGCAGTACTTC. Its protein product is CASSLGTGAYEQYF.